This T cell receptor (beta chain) originates from a study of T-cell memory formation after mild COVID-19. Study observations and caveats: Clones shrinking from day 15 to 85 showed even CD4/CD8 mixes; later expanders tilted CD4+. Clones from the second wave (peaking day 37) had unconfirmed SARS-CoV-2 specificity.

Germline CDR1 DFQATT, CDR2 SNEGSKA (reference sequence). The length of the CDR3 is 14 residues. With 3 bases removed from V and 3 bases from J, the gap between germline ends came to 14 bases. TCRdb reprocessed the 5' RACE reads via MiXCR and lists one record per CDR3 protein. The sample has roughly 450,000 distinct CDR3 sequences, 15% to 20% seen once. This clonotype occurred a few times. Its target is not known. The specimen was PBMCs or a T cell subset sorted from them (not recorded which). The genes are TRBV20-1 and TRBJ1-2, with a possible D match to TRBD1 (5 bases). The TCR originated in an adult woman who had mild COVID-19 (a few samples of this study predate the infection). Cell type and time point are not known. For the CDR3, the DNA is TGCAGTGCTAGGGCCTCCGGGACGGACTATGGCTACACCTTC. It codes for CSARASGTDYGYTF.